This T cell receptor (beta chain) was sequenced in a study of blood T cell repertoires in COVID-19. At the level of the study: Samples taken during acute and convalescent COVID-19 were collected in the United States, Italy and Spain. PBMCs, B-cell-depleted T cells, or T cells provided the cDNA or gDNA that made up the material.

The table came from immunoSEQ multiplex PCR; TCRdb's copy has only in-frame clones and leaves some out. Among 13,000 or so clones listed, roughly 80% were seen once. Germline V CDR1 and CDR2: MGHDK, SYGVNS. CDR3 size: 17 residues. V was clipped by 2 bases and J by 2 bases; unmatched bases: 10. This clone came up once. This rearrangement joins TRBV25-1 to TRBJ2-5, with 8 bases fitting TRBD2. Sequenced sample: peripheral blood. This clonotype originated in a human donor in a cohort sampled during active COVID-19. CDR3 nucleotides: TGTGCCAGCAGTGAACGGATGTTGATAGCGGGGCAAGAGACCCAGTACTTC. Its translation: CASSERMLIAGQETQYF.